The T cell receptor beta chain described here comes from a study of response to subunit inactivated influenza vaccine. This clonotype was seen a handful of times. One entry per CDR3 protein results from TCRdb running MiXCR on the RT-PCR reads. The sample lists hundreds of thousands of distinct CDR3 sequences, around 11% occurring once. The sample also formed part of further work on T cells expressing NK-cell markers. That investigation notes: 5'RACE template switching built TCR beta cDNA with unique molecular identifiers. Each TCR beta repertoire originated in sorted T cells that were CD3+CD56+NKG2C+, CD3+CD56+NKG2C- or CD3+CD56-NKG2C+. In a handful of donors, dominant CD3+CD56+NKG2C+ clones formed about 1.0-7.5% of CD8+ cells.

The sequenced sample was PBMCs from blood, obtained on the day of vaccination. The TCR was taken from a man aged 50 or older who received an inactivated influenza vaccine.

Here the CDR3 reads CASTSRDRWSYEQYF. The CDR3 coding sequence is TGTGCCAGCACGTCGAGGGACAGGTGGTCCTACGAGCAGTACTTC. V and J are TRBV6-1 and TRBJ2-7; 8 nucleotides align to TRBD1. Germline V gene data show CDR1 as MNHNS and CDR2 as SASEGT. CDR3 length equals 15 residues. Trimming removed 7 bases from V and 1 base from J; junction bases left unmatched: 9.